This T cell receptor (beta chain) stems from a study of brain metastases from non-small cell lung cancer. This table comes from immunoSEQ multiplex PCR, and its TCRdb copy is limited to in-frame clones, with some not included. The table records some 1,300 clones, more than 80% of them present only once. With 4 bases removed from V and 1 base from J, the gap between germline ends came to 4 bases. From germline, CDR1 is DFQATT and CDR2 SNEGSKA (reference sequence). This CDR3 contains 11 residues. The TCR was taken from a donor aged 40 or older with non-small cell lung cancer. The chain couples TRBV20-1 to TRBJ1-1; D is unclear. The specimen was tumor-adjacent normal tissue. The CDR3 protein is CSAMKNTEAFF. The DNA of the CDR3 is TGCAGTGCTATGAAGAACACTGAAGCTTTCTTT.